This TCR beta chain was sequenced in a study of monozygotic twins with inflammatory bowel disease. Study-wide points: Support was absent for any single strong signal or clonotype linked to IBD.

Details on this clonotype: The antigen is undetermined.

Added by template switching were UMIs that each held a 6-nucleotide sample barcode. TCRdb re-called the 5' RACE reads, yielding one record per CDR3 amino acid sequence without DNA. Recorded for this sample: roughly 100,000 distinct CDR3 sequences. CDR3 size: 14 residues. Germline lookup yields CDR1 KGHSH and CDR2 LQKENI. The sequenced material came from blood. The sequence was collected from a human donor with ulcerative colitis or Crohn's disease, or a healthy co-twin of an affected twin (not recorded which). J is TRBJ2-3 and V is TRBV18. Here the CDR3 reads CASSLSTATDTQYF. The full variable domain, rest sourced from reference TRBV18 and TRBJ2-3, is NAGVMQNPRHLVRRRGQEARLRCSPMKGHSHVYWYRQLPEEGLKFMVYLQKENIIDESGMPKERFSAEFPKEGPSILRIQQVVRGDSAAYFCASSLSTATDTQYFGPGTRLTVL.